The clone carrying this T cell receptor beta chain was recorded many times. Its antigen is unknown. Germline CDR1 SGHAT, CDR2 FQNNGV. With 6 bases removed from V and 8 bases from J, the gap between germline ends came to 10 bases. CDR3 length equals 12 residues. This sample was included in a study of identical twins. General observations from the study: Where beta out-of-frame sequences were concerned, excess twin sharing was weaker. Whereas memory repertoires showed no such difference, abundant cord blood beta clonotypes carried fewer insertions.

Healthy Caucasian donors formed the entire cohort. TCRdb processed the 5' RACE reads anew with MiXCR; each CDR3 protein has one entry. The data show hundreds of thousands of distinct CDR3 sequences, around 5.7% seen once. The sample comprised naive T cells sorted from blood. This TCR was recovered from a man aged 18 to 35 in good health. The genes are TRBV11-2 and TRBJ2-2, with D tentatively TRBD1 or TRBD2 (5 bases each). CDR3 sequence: CASRRGVGELFF. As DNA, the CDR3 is TGTGCCAGCAGGCGAGGGGTTGGGGAGCTGTTTTTT.